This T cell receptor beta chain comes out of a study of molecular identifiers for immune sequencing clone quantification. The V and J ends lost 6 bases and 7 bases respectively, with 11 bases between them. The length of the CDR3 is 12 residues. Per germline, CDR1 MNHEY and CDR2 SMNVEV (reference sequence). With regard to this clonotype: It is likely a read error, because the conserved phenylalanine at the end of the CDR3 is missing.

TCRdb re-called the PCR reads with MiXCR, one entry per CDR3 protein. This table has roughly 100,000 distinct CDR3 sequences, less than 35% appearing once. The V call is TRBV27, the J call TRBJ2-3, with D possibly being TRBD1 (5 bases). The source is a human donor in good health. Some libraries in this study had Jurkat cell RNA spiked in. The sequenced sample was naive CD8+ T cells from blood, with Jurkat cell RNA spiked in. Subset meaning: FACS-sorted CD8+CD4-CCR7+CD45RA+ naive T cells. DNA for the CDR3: TGTGCCAGCAGGCAAGGGGTGCATACGCAGTATTAT. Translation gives CASRQGVHTQYY.